This TCR beta chain was retrieved from a study of blood T cell repertoires in COVID-19. Study as a whole: Both acute and convalescent COVID-19 samples were obtained from the United States, Italy and Spain. PBMCs, B-cell-depleted T cells, or T cells provided the cDNA or gDNA that made up the material.

The CDR3 covers 14 residues. CDR1 MNHEY and CDR2 SVGAGI come from the germline V gene. V trimming: 8 bases; J trimming: 1 base; junction bases outside the gene matches: 3. In the authors' workflow: Reference gene primer amplification gave estimated nucleated cell counts. Clones were sequenced by immunoSEQ multiplex PCR, and TCRdb holds only the in-frame ones, with some missing. V and J calls and clone size follow that table, whereas D and trimming were derived from the DNA. In the table there are some 96,000 clones, about 90% of which are singletons. The chain combines TRBV6-5 with TRBJ2-2, with 8 bases matching TRBD1. The TCR originated in a human donor in a cohort sampled during active COVID-19. Sequenced material: peripheral blood. Here the CDR3 reads CASYGQGNTGELFF. CDR3 nucleotides: TGTGCCAGCTATGGACAGGGGAACACCGGGGAGCTGTTTTTT.